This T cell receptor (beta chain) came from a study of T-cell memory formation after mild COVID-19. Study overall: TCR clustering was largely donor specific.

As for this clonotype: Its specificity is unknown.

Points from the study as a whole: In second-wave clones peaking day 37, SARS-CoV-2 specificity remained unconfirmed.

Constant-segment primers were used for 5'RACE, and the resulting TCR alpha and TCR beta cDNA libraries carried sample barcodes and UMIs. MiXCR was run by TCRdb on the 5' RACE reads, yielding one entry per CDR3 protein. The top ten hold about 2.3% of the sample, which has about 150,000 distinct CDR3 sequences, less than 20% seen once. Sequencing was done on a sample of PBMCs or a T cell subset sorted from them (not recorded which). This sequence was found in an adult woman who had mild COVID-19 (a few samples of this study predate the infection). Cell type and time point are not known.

The CDR3 region has the DNA TGTGCCAGCAGTTACACCGGGACAGGGGGCACTGAAGCTTTCTTT. It specifies CASSYTGTGGTEAFF. The chain has TRBV12-3 or TRBV12-4 and TRBJ1-1; 11 bases agree with TRBD1. The CDR3 loop spans 15 amino acids. V was pared by 4 bases and J by 4 bases, with 5 bases of the junction left unmatched.